This T cell receptor (beta chain) was obtained from a study of blood T cells in healthy people across ages. A second PCR of 7 to 11 cycles used a sample-barcoded 5' primer and a J-beta primer mix. TCRdb re-derived calls from the 5' RACE reads in MiXCR, one entry per CDR3 protein. The sample has some 920,000 distinct CDR3 sequences; roughly 51% are singletons. Donors were systemically healthy Caucasian individuals from Russia aged roughly 6 to 100 years. Only a few counts were recorded for this clonotype. CDR3 length: 14 amino acids. The V and J ends lost 3 bases and 5 bases, in that order; junction bases with no gene match: 7. Germline V CDR1 and CDR2: DFQATT, SNEGSKA (reference sequence).

The material sequenced was blood. This rearrangement joins TRBV20-1 to TRBJ2-5, with 9 bases that match TRBD2. The origin of this receptor is a woman aged 55-69 years in good health. The CDR3 nucleotides read TGCAGTGCTAGCGTCCGGGCGGGAGGGGAGACCCAGTACTTC. Its protein product is CSASVRAGGETQYF.